The 19 T cell receptor beta chains below were found in one sample sequenced in a study of shared clonotypes between healthy human individuals. Naive CD8 cells lacked CD45RO, underwent positive selection for CCR7 and left out terminally differentiated effector memory CD45RA+ cells. Assay: immunoSEQ multiplex PCR; the TCRdb copy retains only in-frame clones and omits some. The sample lists 750,000 to 1,000,000 clones, around 93% occurring once. Sequenced material: naive CD8+ T cells sorted from blood. The receptors were sampled from a man in his thirties or forties in good health.

The chain uses TRBV9 and TRBJ2-1; no clear D. The CDR3 runs 11 residues. V lost 4 bases and J 6 bases, leaving 5 bases between the germline ends. The V gene's germline CDR1 is SGDLS and CDR2 YYNGEE. CDR3 bases: TGTGCCAGCAGCCTAGGCAATGAGCAGTTCTTC. Amino acids: CASSLGNEQFF.

The gene calls are TRBV27 and TRBJ1-2; possible D gene TRBD1, 5 bases. Germline CDR1 MNHEY, CDR2 SMNVEV (reference sequence). V lost 0 bases and J lost 8, with 13 bases in between. This CDR3 spans 14 amino acids. CDR3 sequence: CASSLSRGGSGYTF. The CDR3 DNA sequence: TGTGCCAGCAGTTTATCGAGGGGAGGCAGCGGCTACACCTTC.

This rearrangement joins TRBV13 to TRBJ2-5; TRBD2 aligns across 12 bases. The CDR3 length is 15 residues. V shed 5 bases, J shed 3 bases, and the junction held 4 bases outside the gene matches. Per the germline V gene, CDR1 is PRHDT and CDR2 is FYEKMQ (reference sequence). DNA of the CDR3: TGTGCCAGCAGCACAGCTAGCGGGAGGGAAGAGACCCAGTACTTC. Translation: CASSTASGREETQYF.

The rearrangement links TRBV19 to TRBJ2-7; 15 bases are a match to TRBD2. Trimming at V came to 3 bases and at J to 4 bases, leaving 13 bases not matched to a gene. This CDR3 is built from 19 residues. Germline V CDR1 and CDR2: LNHDA, SQIVND (reference sequence). The CDR3 DNA is TGTGCCAGTAGTATTAAGGGACTAGCGGGAGGACCTTCGGGTTACGAGCAGTACTTC. It is translated as CASSIKGLAGGPSGYEQYF.

About this clone itself: Mismatch with germline at one junction end may stem from a read error. The chain is built from TRBV25-1 and TRBJ2-7; a weak D match, TRBD2 (5 bases). This CDR3 has 15 residues. Germline V CDR1 and CDR2: MGHDK, SYGVNS. CDR3 protein: CASRDRGGLIYEQYF. CDR3 DNA: TGTGCCAGCCGTGATCGGGGTGGCCTGATCTACGAGCAGTACTTC.

The rearrangement joins TRBV4-3 to TRBJ2-3; D not certain. The CDR3 has 13 amino acids. Germline values: CDR1 LGHNA, CDR2 YSLEER. With 4 bases removed from V and 2 bases from J, the gap between germline ends came to 7 bases. CDR3 sequence: CASSPDFTDTQYF. Here the CDR3 DNA reads TGCGCCAGCAGCCCTGATTTCACAGATACGCAGTATTTT.

This clone was observed a single time. The chain employs TRBV28 and TRBJ1-2; tentatively, D is TRBD1 (6 bases). V was pared by 5 bases and J by 1 base, with 17 bases between. Germline V gives CDR1 MDHEN, CDR2 SYDVKM. The CDR3 is made up of 16 amino acids. The CDR3 spells CASSTRTDAVNYGYTF. DNA for the CDR3: TGTGCCAGCAGTACAAGGACAGACGCGGTTAACTATGGCTACACCTTC.

The chain has TRBV6-6 and TRBJ2-7, with D unresolved. CDR1 and CDR2 from the germline V gene are MNHNY and SVGAGI (reference sequence). V dropped 8 bases and J dropped 1 base, with 9 bases sitting between them. This CDR3 is 12 amino acids long. The CDR3 DNA is TGTGCCAGCCGGAGCCGTTCCTACGAGCAGTACTTC. Amino acid sequence: CASRSRSYEQYF.

This clone was recorded only once. The chain uses TRBV4-1 and TRBJ2-3, with 8 bases aligning to TRBD1. Germline V lookup: CDR1 MGHRA, CDR2 YSYEKL. The CDR3 is 15 amino acids. Trimming took 0 bases from V and 4 from J; bases not matched to a gene: 3. The CDR3 spells CASSQEDRAADTQYF. The CDR3 bases are TGCGCCAGCAGCCAAGAGGACAGGGCTGCAGATACGCAGTATTTT.

The V and J genes are TRBV6-5 and TRBJ2-7, with D tentatively TRBD1 (6 bases). This CDR3 contains 12 residues. CDR1 and CDR2 from the germline V gene are MNHEY and SVGAGI. V was clipped by 8 bases and J by 4 bases, with 12 bases between them. The CDR3 here is CASSRGGYEQYF. For the CDR3, the DNA is TGTGCCAGCTCTAGAGGGGGTTACGAGCAGTACTTC.

This chain connects TRBV7-6 to TRBJ1-1; 7 nucleotides line up with TRBD1. Trimming took 6 bases from V and 1 from J; bases not matched to a gene: 8. This CDR3 is built from 15 residues. Germline CDR1 SGHVS, CDR2 FNYEAQ. CDR3 in DNA: TGTGCCAGCAGTCCGGAGTCAGGGGGGAACACTGAAGCTTTCTTT. Encoded protein: CASSPESGGNTEAFF.

This chain joins TRBV11-1 and TRBJ1-5; D is undetermined. CDR1 and CDR2 (germline): SGHAT, FQDESV (reference sequence). This CDR3 is built from 15 residues. Trimming took off 1 base at V and 0 bases at J, with 7 bases between the two ends. CDR3 residues: CASSLGWDSNQPQHF. The CDR3 region has the DNA TGTGCCAGCAGCTTAGGGTGGGATAGCAATCAGCCCCAGCATTTT.

This sequence joins TRBV29-1 and TRBJ2-7; 9 nucleotides agree with TRBD1. The CDR3 runs 13 residues. The germline CDR1 and CDR2 sequences are SQVTM and ANQGSEA. V shed 5 bases and J 4 bases; nucleotides not matched to a gene: 6. The CDR3 protein is CSVTGTGTYEQYF. CDR3 DNA sequence: TGCAGCGTTACCGGGACAGGGACGTACGAGCAGTACTTC.

The chain uses TRBV9 and TRBJ2-1; 7 bases map to TRBD2. This CDR3 region has 17 residues. The germline V gene encodes CDR1 SGDLS and CDR2 YYNGEE. V lost 1 base and J lost 5; bases outside the gene matches: 12. The CDR3 DNA reads TGTGCCAGCAGCGTACAGGGAGGGCCGAAGTATGACAATGAGCAGTTCTTC. Its translation is CASSVQGGPKYDNEQFF.

The chain recombines TRBV9 with TRBJ1-4, with TRBD1 as a possible D gene (6 bases). The CDR3 spans 15 residues. Looked up from germline, CDR1 is SGDLS and CDR2 is YYNGEE. V dropped 0 bases and J dropped 6 bases, with 12 bases sitting between them. The DNA for the CDR3 is TGTGCCAGCAGCGTAGGCGGCAGGGGTCATGAAAAACTGTTTTTT. Its protein product is CASSVGGRGHEKLFF.

V gene TRBV29-1 combines with J gene TRBJ2-3; D gene unclear. V was cut by 1 base and J by 2 bases, with 4 bases left in between. The CDR3 runs 12 residues. Looked up from germline, CDR1 is SQVTM and CDR2 is ANQGSEA. CDR3 sequence reads: CSVEGHTDTQYF. The CDR3 DNA reads as TGCAGCGTTGAAGGGCACACAGATACGCAGTATTTT.

This clone appeared once. The rearrangement uses TRBV4-1 and TRBJ2-2; TRBD2 is a possible D gene (5 bases). In germline, CDR1 is MGHRA, CDR2 YSYEKL. Trimming removed 4 bases from V and 1 base from J, with 7 bases in between. This CDR3 comprises 14 residues. The CDR3 region has the DNA TGCGCCAGCAGCCGGGGAGAGAACACCGGGGAGCTGTTTTTT. Amino acids: CASSRGENTGELFF.

The genes are TRBV7-9 and TRBJ2-1, with no clear D. The CDR3 covers 15 residues. CDR1 and CDR2 from the germline V gene are SEHNR and FQNEAQ (reference sequence). The V and J ends lost 4 bases and 1 base respectively, with 11 bases between them. The DNA of the CDR3 is TGTGCCAGCAGCTCTACTCGTACATCCTACAATGAGCAGTTCTTC. Protein product: CASSSTRTSYNEQFF.

The rearrangement uses TRBV19 and TRBJ2-1; 7 positions match TRBD2. Germline V gives CDR1 LNHDA, CDR2 SQIVND (reference sequence). The CDR3 has 16 residues. V shed 4 bases, J shed 0 bases, and the junction held 6 bases outside the gene matches. The CDR3 DNA reads TGTGCCAGTAGTAACCTAGCGGAAAGCTCCTACAATGAGCAGTTCTTC. Protein sequence: CASSNLAESSYNEQFF.